This passage covers 15 T cell receptor beta chains from one sample sequenced in a study of shared clonotypes between healthy human individuals. Assay: immunoSEQ multiplex PCR; the TCRdb copy retains only in-frame clones and omits some. This table holds around 700,000 clones, about 74% found once. Sequenced sample: memory CD4+ T cells sorted from blood. Regarding subset: CD45RA-negative fraction. The receptor source for this set is a woman in her twenties or thirties in good health.

The table lists this clone with a few counts. This chain links TRBV6-1 with TRBJ2-5; 7 positions agree with TRBD1. The CDR3 has 15 amino acids. V gave up 5 bases and J gave up 4 bases; unmatched junction bases: 10. Germline lookup yields CDR1 MNHNS and CDR2 SASEGT. The CDR3 sequence: CASSKRQGLGETQYF. CDR3 bases: TGTGCCAGCAGTAAACGACAGGGTTTGGGAGAGACCCAGTACTTC.

This chain uses TRBV5-1 with TRBJ1-2, with a tentative D call TRBD1 (6 bases). With 0 bases removed from V and 4 bases from J, the gap between germline ends came to 10 bases. Germline V lookup: CDR1 SGHRS, CDR2 YFSETQ. This CDR3 region has 14 residues. The CDR3 loop is CASSLDRVTYGYTF. The CDR3 nucleotides read TGCGCCAGCAGCTTGGACAGGGTGACCTATGGCTACACCTTC.

The chain carries TRBV27 and TRBJ1-5; 7 nucleotides align to TRBD1. V dropped 5 bases and J dropped 3; count of bases not matched to a gene: 7. Germline values: CDR1 MNHEY, CDR2 SMNVEV (reference sequence). This CDR3 is built from 15 residues. The CDR3 nucleotides are TGTGCCAGCAGTCTTCGTGGGACAGTCAATCAGCCCCAGCATTTT. Translation: CASSLRGTVNQPQHF.

V gene TRBV10-2 combines with J gene TRBJ2-2; D gene unclear. With 4 bases removed from V and 6 bases from J, the gap between germline ends came to 6 bases. CDR1 is WSHSY and CDR2 is SAAADI in the germline V gene. The CDR3 sequence is 12 residues long. CDR3 DNA: TGCGCCAGCAGTGGGCCATCCGGGGAGCTGTTTTTT. Protein product: CASSGPSGELFF.

The rearrangement uses TRBV11-2 and TRBJ2-1; 9 bases align to TRBD2. The CDR3 contains 15 residues. Trimming cost V 3 bases and J 0 bases; bases outside gene matches: 0. Germline V gene sequence: CDR1 SGHAT, CDR2 FQNNGV. CDR3 region: CASSFSGGSYNEQFF. The CDR3 DNA sequence: TGTGCCAGCAGCTTTAGCGGGGGCTCCTACAATGAGCAGTTCTTC.

The V gene is TRBV15, the J gene TRBJ2-5, with a weak D call TRBD2 (6 bases). V lost 2 bases, J lost 3 bases, and 13 bases lay in between. The CDR3 has 15 residues. Germline V gives CDR1 LNHNV, CDR2 YYDKDF (reference sequence). CDR3 nucleotide sequence: TGTGCCACCAGCAGACCCGCGGGAAGTGAAGAGACCCAGTACTTC. Translated, it gives CATSRPAGSEETQYF.

The rearrangement links TRBV28 to TRBJ1-2; D unclear. Trimming pared 3 bases from V and 2 bases from J, leaving 13 bases between. This CDR3 region has 15 residues. Germline CDR1 and CDR2: MDHEN and SYDVKM. The DNA of the CDR3 is TGTGCCAGCAGTTTCTCCCCGACCTTGAACTATGGCTACACCTTC. Encoded protein: CASSFSPTLNYGYTF.

There are many counts of this clone. This rearrangement joins TRBV6-1 to TRBJ1-5; 11 bases map to TRBD1. Germline V gives CDR1 MNHNS, CDR2 SASEGT. The junction had 0 bases not matched to a gene; V was cut back by 6 bases and J by 5 bases. This CDR3 is 13 amino acids long. The DNA for the CDR3 is TGTGCCAGCAGGGGACAGGGGGATCAGCCCCAGCATTTT. Translated: CASRGQGDQPQHF.

J is TRBJ1-5 and V is TRBV10-3; a possible D gene is TRBD1 (5 bases). V was shortened by 0 bases and J by 4 bases, with 7 bases between the two germline ends. The CDR3 loop spans 14 amino acids. CDR1 ENHRY and CDR2 SYGVKD come from the germline V gene. The CDR3, as DNA: TGTGCCATCAGTGAGTCAGCAGGGAATCAGCCCCAGCATTTT. Protein: CAISESAGNQPQHF.

The table lists this clone with a few counts. The chain joins TRBV27 to TRBJ2-1; 8 nucleotides agree with TRBD2. Trimming cost V 2 bases and J 7 bases; bases outside gene matches: 7. This CDR3 is 15 amino acids long. Germline V gene lookup returns CDR1 MNHEY and CDR2 SMNVEV (reference sequence). CDR3 protein: CASSLLGTRWNEQFF. The CDR3 nucleotides are TGTGCCAGCAGTTTACTAGGGACTAGATGGAATGAGCAGTTCTTC.

The sample holds one count of this clone. The chain carries TRBV11-2 and TRBJ2-5; tentatively, D is TRBD2 (5 bases). This CDR3 region has 15 residues. V shed 5 bases and J shed 2 bases, with 15 bases lying between them. The germline CDR1 and CDR2 sequences are SGHAT and FQNNGV. This CDR3 reads CASSTTGVRQETQYF. The CDR3 DNA reads TGTGCCAGCAGCACGACCGGGGTTCGACAAGAGACCCAGTACTTC.

The V and J genes are TRBV2 and TRBJ2-7; D remains unclear. CDR1 is SNHLY, CDR2 FYNNEI, per germline. CDR3 length equals 13 residues. The V gene lost 4 bases and the J gene lost 2 bases, with 9 bases spanning the gap. CDR3 residues: CASSAGWTYEQYF. CDR3 sequence (DNA): TGTGCCAGCAGTGCCGGATGGACCTACGAGCAGTACTTC.

The rearrangement uses TRBV6-5 and TRBJ1-1, with unresolved D. With 4 bases removed from V and 4 bases from J, the gap between germline ends came to 10 bases. CDR1 and CDR2 from the germline V gene are MNHEY and SVGAGI. CDR3 length: 13 residues. CDR3 residues: CASSFWGGTEAFF. CDR3 in DNA: TGTGCCAGCAGTTTTTGGGGTGGCACTGAAGCTTTCTTT.

The rearrangement joins TRBV5-1 to TRBJ2-2, with 8 bases aligning to TRBD2. The CDR3 consists of 17 residues. The germline V gene encodes CDR1 SGHRS and CDR2 YFSETQ. With V trimmed by 0 bases and J by 4 bases, 8 bases remained unmatched. For the CDR3, the DNA is TGCGCCAGCAGCTTGGCCTCGAGCGGGAGAGCCACCGGGGAGCTGTTTTTT. Its protein is CASSLASSGRATGELFF.

This clone was counted once. The chain links TRBV27 to TRBJ2-2; 7 bases are shared with TRBD1. The germline gives CDR1 MNHEY, CDR2 SMNVEV (reference sequence). Losses at the gene ends were 5 bases for V and 7 bases for J; bases not matched to a gene: 7. The CDR3 spans 14 residues. The CDR3: CASSTRQGGGELFF. The CDR3 region has the DNA TGTGCCAGCAGTACGAGACAGGGTGGCGGGGAGCTGTTTTTT.